These 5 T cell receptor beta chains share one sample of origin, sequenced in a study of T cell changes during pregnancy in multiple sclerosis. Libraries were prepared by immunoSEQ multiplex PCR; TCRdb keeps only in-frame clonotypes and omits some of them. This sample has 40,000 or so clones, with just over 90% found just once. The sequencing used peripheral blood, collected before pregnancy. These receptors originate from a female donor with multiple sclerosis, enrolled in a pregnancy study.

The rearrangement links TRBV2 to TRBJ2-5; D remains unclear. Trimming removed 3 bases from V and 1 base from J, with 3 bases in between. CDR3 length: 12 amino acids. Germline V gives CDR1 SNHLY, CDR2 FYNNEI. DNA for the CDR3: TGTGCCAGCAGTGACTTCCAAGAGACCCAGTACTTC. Amino acids: CASSDFQETQYF.

The genes are TRBV7-2 and TRBJ2-1; TRBD1 is a possible D gene (6 bases). The CDR3 contains 17 residues. V was trimmed by 0 bases and J by 0 bases, leaving 12 bases between them. The V gene's germline CDR1 is SGHTA and CDR2 FQGNSA. The CDR3, as DNA: TGTGCCAGCAGCTTAGCGTTTAGGGGGAGCTCCTACAATGAGCAGTTCTTC. This gives the protein CASSLAFRGSSYNEQFF.

The chain combines TRBV30 with TRBJ2-7; 10 nucleotides agree with TRBD2. The germline V gene encodes CDR1 GTSNPN and CDR2 SVGIG (reference sequence). Trimming took 1 base from V and 2 from J; bases not matched to a gene: 8. The CDR3 is 16 residues long. The CDR3 bases are TGTGCCTGGAGTGGGTTGAGCGGGAGGGCCACCTACGAGCAGTACTTC. Residues: CAWSGLSGRATYEQYF.

This chain joins TRBV6-1 and TRBJ1-5; 9 nucleotides line up with TRBD1. V lost 4 bases to trimming and J lost 0 bases; unmatched junction nucleotides: 16. There are 20 residues in the CDR3. The germline CDR1 and CDR2 sequences are MNHNS and SASEGT. The CDR3 nucleotides are TGTGCCAGCAGTGCCCCCCGAACGGACAGGGGCTTGTATAGCAATCAGCCCCAGCATTTT. This codes for CASSAPRTDRGLYSNQPQHF.

The CDR3 sequence: CASSHTSGGGNEQFF. The CDR3 coding sequence is TGCGCCAGCAGCCATACTAGCGGGGGGGGGAATGAGCAGTTCTTC. This chain joins TRBV4-1 and TRBJ2-1; 13 bases are a match to TRBD2. CDR3 size: 15 residues. Trimming took 3 bases from V and 7 from J; bases not matched to a gene: 3. Germline V gives CDR1 MGHRA, CDR2 YSYEKL.